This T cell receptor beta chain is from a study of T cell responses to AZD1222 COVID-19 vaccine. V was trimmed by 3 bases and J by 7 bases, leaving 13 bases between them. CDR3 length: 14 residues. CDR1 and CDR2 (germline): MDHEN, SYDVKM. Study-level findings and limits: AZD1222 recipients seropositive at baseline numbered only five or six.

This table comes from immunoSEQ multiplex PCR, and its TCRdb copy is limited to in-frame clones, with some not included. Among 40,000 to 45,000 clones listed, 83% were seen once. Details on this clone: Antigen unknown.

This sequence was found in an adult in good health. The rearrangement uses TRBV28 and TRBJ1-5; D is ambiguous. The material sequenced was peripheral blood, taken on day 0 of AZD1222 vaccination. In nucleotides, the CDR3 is TGTGCCAGCAGTTTTGTGGTTGTAGGACAGCCCCAGCATTTT. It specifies CASSFVVVGQPQHF.